These T cell receptor beta chains were read from a single sample in a study of cytomegalovirus exposure and HLA in healthy donors. This table comes from immunoSEQ multiplex PCR, and its TCRdb copy is limited to in-frame clones, with some not included. The data show under 200,000 clones, more than 75% seen once. Source material: PBMCs. Receptor source: a woman aged 25 to 39 in good health and CMV-seropositive. The CDR3 runs from the conserved cysteine through the conserved F or W. The D gene is left open where the match is weak. The size of a clone is reported for some rows only, either as once, few or many, or as a class for expanded clones.

d_call cdr3_length j_call v_call clone_size cdr3_nt cdr3_aa
TRBD2 12 TRBJ2-5 TRBV30 NA TGTGCCTACGGGACTACCCAAGAGACCCAGTACTTC CAYGTTQETQYF
TRBD1 14 TRBJ1-1 TRBV4-1 NA TGCGCCAGCAGCCAAGTCAGTACAGGGGTAAAAGCTTTCTTT CASSQVSTGVKAFF
NA 13 TRBJ2-2 TRBV6-6 NA TGTGCCAGCAGTTCGACAGGTACCGGGGAGCTGTTTTTT CASSSTGTGELFF
TRBD2 16 TRBJ2-1 TRBV7-9 NA TGTGCCAGCAGCCCCGCCCGACTAGCGGGACAGGATGAGCAGTTCTTC CASSPARLAGQDEQFF
TRBD2 17 TRBJ2-1 TRBV4-1 NA TGCGCCAGCAGTCGATCTGGACTAGTAGTCTCCTACAATGAGCAGTTCTTC CASSRSGLVVSYNEQFF
TRBD2 16 TRBJ2-1 TRBV4-2 NA TGTGCCAGCAGCCAAGATAAGGGGACTATAGGCAATGAGCAGTTCTTC CASSQDKGTIGNEQFF
TRBD2 15 TRBJ2-7 TRBV28 few TGTGCCAGCAGTCCCCGGGTAGCGGGAGCCCCGAAGCAGTACTTC CASSPRVAGAPKQYF
NA 13 TRBJ2-1 TRBV7-6 NA TGTGCCAGCAGCTTAGCGAGCGTGGATGAGCAGTTCTTC CASSLASVDEQFF
NA 14 TRBJ2-7 TRBV28 NA TGTGCCAGCAGTTTCATCCAGGGGACGTACGAGCAGTACTTC CASSFIQGTYEQYF
NA 12 TRBJ2-5 TRBV6-5 NA TGTGCCAGCAGTTCGACTAGTAAGACCCAGTACTTC CASSSTSKTQYF
NA 15 TRBJ2-4 TRBV7-3 NA TGTGCCAGCAGTCTCACAAGGGGTGCCAAAAACATTCAGTACTTC CASSLTRGAKNIQYF
NA 14 TRBJ2-7 TRBV12-5 NA TGTGCTAGTGGTTTATATTCGACGACTTACGAGCAGTACTTC CASGLYSTTYEQYF
TRBD1 17 TRBJ1-1 TRBV9 NA TGTGCCAGCAGCGTAGTTAGGGGAGGACAGGGAGACACTGAAGCTTTCTTT CASSVVRGGQGDTEAFF
NA 16 TRBJ2-2 TRBV5-1 NA TGCGCCAGCAGCTTCTTTGCAGGGCAGAACACCGGGGAGCTGTTTTTT CASSFFAGQNTGELFF
TRBD1 17 TRBJ2-2 TRBV5-6 NA TGTGCCAGCAGTGAAGGGACCGGGACAGGGGGCCCCGGGGAGCTGTTTTTT CASSEGTGTGGPGELFF
TRBD2 12 TRBJ2-7 TRBV6-5 NA TGTGCCAGCAGTTACTCTAGCGGGAGGGAGTACTTC CASSYSSGREYF
NA 15 TRBJ1-2 TRBV30 few TGTGCCTGGAAGGCAGGGCGGATTGTCAGGGGTGGCTACACCTTC CAWKAGRIVRGGYTF
NA 16 TRBJ2-3 TRBV27 once TGTGCCAGCAGTTTTGCGGGACCCGCTTACACAGATACGCAGTATTTT CASSFAGPAYTDTQYF
NA 15 TRBJ2-4 TRBV6-5 NA TGTGCCAGCAGACGACCGGGACACGGATTCGACATTCAGTACTTC CASRRPGHGFDIQYF
NA 17 TRBJ2-5 TRBV5-1 NA TGCGCCAGCAGGGCCCCCCGTAGCGGCTCCCAGGGAGAGACCCAGTACTTC CASRAPRSGSQGETQYF
NA 14 TRBJ2-2 TRBV29-1 NA TGCAGCGTTATGAGGGTTTGGCCTCCCGGGGAGCTGTTTTTT CSVMRVWPPGELFF
TRBD2 16 TRBJ2-7 TRBV28 once TGTGCCAGCAGTCTTTCTATTAGCGGGGGCGTGGACGAGCAGTACTTC CASSLSISGGVDEQYF
NA 14 TRBJ2-7 TRBV5-1 NA TGCGCCAGCAGCTTGGAGGGGCTGATTTACGAGCAGTACTTC CASSLEGLIYEQYF
TRBD1 15 TRBJ2-5 TRBV19 NA TGTGCCAGTAGTTTACAGGGGGCGAATTTGGAGACCCAGTACTTC CASSLQGANLETQYF
NA 17 TRBJ2-7 TRBV5-8 NA TGTGCCAGCAGCTTGTTCAAGCCCTTCGGAGGGACCTACGAGCAGTACTTC CASSLFKPFGGTYEQYF
TRBD2 15 TRBJ2-3 TRBV19 NA TGTGCCAGTAGTAGGACTAGCGGGAGCACAGATACGCAGTATTTT CASSRTSGSTDTQYF
NA 17 TRBJ1-2 TRBV5-1 few TGCGCCAGCAGCCCAACCCTCTCGGCGGGGGACAATTATGGCTACACCTTC CASSPTLSAGDNYGYTF
TRBD1 11 TRBJ1-1 TRBV20-1 few TGCAGGTTTGACAGGGCGGGGGGAGCTTTCTTT CRFDRAGGAFF
TRBD1 17 TRBJ2-7 TRBV4-2 NA TGTGCCAGCAGCCAAGTGGGGCGAGGGGGCCGCTCCTACGAGCAGTACTTC CASSQVGRGGRSYEQYF
NA 13 TRBJ1-5 TRBV30 NA TGTGCCTGGAGTGTCGGGAACAATCAGCCCCAGCATTTT CAWSVGNNQPQHF